This TCR beta chain was profiled in a study of immune heterogeneity within non-small cell lung tumors. About the research overall: The tumors comprised a handful of squamous cell carcinomas, ten to eleven non-squamous carcinomas and 1 not otherwise specified. Broader study findings: The high-frequency T-cell receptor beta clonotypes mostly did not match up between individual patients. There were identical dominant CDR3 beta clonotypes recurring across tumor sites within a patient, together with site-unique high-frequency clones.

This CDR3 spans 16 amino acids. Germline CDR1 and CDR2: MNHEY and SVGEGT. Multiplex PCR relied on 32 V and 13 J primers to amplify TCR beta CDR3. MiXCR was run by TCRdb on the multiplex PCR reads, yielding one entry per CDR3 protein. The sample consists of around 4,200 distinct CDR3 sequences, approximately 25% of them appearing once. A single count supports this clonotype. The antigen remains unidentified. One end of the junction varies from germline; a read error may be responsible. Bulk tumor genomic DNA served as template, at roughly 600 ng per sample. Several biopsies per primary tumor, spaced far apart, were taken during surgery. Patients underwent curative surgery for non-small cell lung cancer (untreated and newly diagnosed). Having surgery with curative intent, the donors were patients newly diagnosed with non-small cell lung cancer.

Specimen: lung tumor tissue. This receptor was identified in a man aged 45 to 65 with non-small cell lung cancer. V gene TRBV6-2 or TRBV6-3 combines with J gene TRBJ1-6; D call uncertain. The CDR3 loop reads CASSYSTLGNNSPLEF. The CDR3 DNA reads TGTGCCAGCAGTTACTCGACTTTGGGAAACAATTCACCCCTGGAATTT.